This T cell receptor (beta chain) was documented in a study of blood T cell repertoires in COVID-19. About the study: Sites in the United States, Italy and Spain provided acute and convalescent COVID-19 samples. From T cells, B-cell-depleted T cells, or PBMCs came the material, which was cDNA or gDNA.

Germline values: CDR1 MDHEN, CDR2 SYDVKM. Trimming left V 2 bases short and J 3 bases short, with 11 bases between. This CDR3 contains 14 residues. Original handling: Amplified reference gene primers provided the basis for estimating nucleated cell counts. Some clones are missing from TCRdb's copy, which holds only in-frame ones; the method was immunoSEQ multiplex PCR. V and J calls plus clone size are reproduced from that table; the DNA served to infer D and trimming. Of under 150,000 clones listed, under 80% are singletons. The TCR originated in a man aged 55 to 70 with acute or convalescent COVID-19. The material sequenced was peripheral blood. This chain connects TRBV28 to TRBJ2-7; a weak D match, TRBD1 (6 bases). CDR3 protein: CASSLLQGYYEQYF. In nucleotides, the CDR3 is TGTGCCAGCAGTTTACTACAGGGATACTACGAGCAGTACTTC.